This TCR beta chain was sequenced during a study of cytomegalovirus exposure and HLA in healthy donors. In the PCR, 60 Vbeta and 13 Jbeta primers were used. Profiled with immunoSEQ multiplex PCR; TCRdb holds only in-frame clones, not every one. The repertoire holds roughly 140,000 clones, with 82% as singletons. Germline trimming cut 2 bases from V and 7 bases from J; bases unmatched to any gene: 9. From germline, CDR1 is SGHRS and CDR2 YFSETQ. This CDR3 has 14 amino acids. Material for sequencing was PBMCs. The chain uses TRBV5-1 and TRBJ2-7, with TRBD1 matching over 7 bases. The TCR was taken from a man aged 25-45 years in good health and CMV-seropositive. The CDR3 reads CASSFDRAEREQYF. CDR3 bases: TGCGCCAGCAGCTTTGACAGGGCCGAACGGGAGCAGTACTTC.